In this sample, the clone carrying this T cell receptor beta chain turned up a few times. Its specificity is unknown. The data originate from a study of cytomegalovirus exposure and HLA in healthy donors. Broader study findings: CMV serostatus stood as the only immune exposure information on hand. The study flagged approximately 180 TCR beta chains as cytomegalovirus-associated. It was reportedly the case that the classifier diagnosed cytomegalovirus status with high specificity and sensitivity. As a later analysis showed, several of the most significant clusters appeared to be linked to common viral pathogens.

A multiplex PCR was run with 60 Vbeta primers and 13 Jbeta primers. The repertoire was sequenced with immunoSEQ multiplex PCR; TCRdb's copy has only in-frame clones and lacks some. Of 120,000 or so clones in the sample, 83% were seen once. Germline CDR1 is SGHRS and CDR2 is YFSETQ. The CDR3 is 13 amino acids. Trimming stripped 10 bases from V and 0 bases from J, with 11 bases between. The TCR originated in a woman in her thirties or forties in good health and CMV-seropositive. Sequencing was performed on PBMCs. V is TRBV5-1 and J is TRBJ1-5, with unresolved D. Here the CDR3 DNA reads TGCGCCGGAACAGAGTATAGCAATCAGCCCCAGCATTTT. Its protein product is CAGTEYSNQPQHF.